These 26 T cell receptor beta chains came from one sample sequenced in a study of response to subunit inactivated influenza vaccine. TCRdb re-analysed the RT-PCR reads in MiXCR, keeping a single row per CDR3 protein. The sample gives 450,000 to 500,000 distinct CDR3 sequences, approximately 11% of which show up once; roughly 12% is in the top ten. The input for sequencing was PBMCs from blood, taken roughly 48 days after vaccination. The receptors were sampled from a man in his fifties or sixties who received an inactivated influenza vaccine.

The genes are TRBV5-1 and TRBJ2-1; 7 nucleotides match TRBD2. The CDR3 contains 15 residues. Trimming cost V 2 bases and J 4 bases; bases outside gene matches: 6. In germline, CDR1 is SGHRS, CDR2 YFSETQ. This CDR3 reads CASSFLAGEYNEQFF. CDR3 in DNA: TGCGCCAGCAGCTTTCTTGCGGGGGAGTACAATGAGCAGTTCTTC.

The chain combines TRBV12-3 or TRBV12-4 with TRBJ2-1, with unresolved D. V was trimmed by 3 bases and J by 5 bases, leaving 11 bases between them. CDR3 length equals 14 residues. The CDR3 DNA reads TGTGCCAGCAGTTTGTCTAGGCTCAACAATGAGCAGTTCTTC. It codes for CASSLSRLNNEQFF.

About this clonotype: A read error may explain this, as a much larger clone is one base away. Because the CDR3 is missing its conserved closing phenylalanine or tryptophan, this is likely a read error. The CDR3 sequence is CATSDLLSYNEQFY. CDR3 DNA sequence: TGTGCCACCAGTGATTTGTTGTCTTACAATGAGCAGTTCTAC. The genes are TRBV24-1 and TRBJ2-1; the D is unclear. V was pared by 0 bases and J by 4 bases, with 6 bases between. The CDR3 spans 14 residues. Germline CDR1 reads KGHDR; CDR2 reads SFDVKD.

This clonotype came up a few times. This chain connects TRBV28 to TRBJ1-5; 8 nucleotides align to TRBD1. V lost 6 bases to trimming and J lost 1 base; unmatched junction nucleotides: 11. Germline-derived CDR1 and CDR2 are MDHEN and SYDVKM. The CDR3 spans 17 residues. CDR3 DNA: TGTGCCAGCAGGGATGTGGCAGGGGGCAGCAGCAATCAGCCCCAGCATTTT. Amino acids: CASRDVAGGSSNQPQHF.

This clonotype was detected a few times. This rearrangement joins TRBV5-5 to TRBJ2-3, with 7 positions matching TRBD2. This CDR3 has 14 amino acids. V gave up 4 bases and J gave up 9 bases; unmatched junction bases: 11. Germline V gene lookup returns CDR1 SGHKS and CDR2 YYEKEE (reference sequence). The CDR3 region is CASSPRTSVRTQYF. In nucleotides, the CDR3 is TGTGCCAGCAGCCCGCGGACTAGTGTGAGGACGCAGTATTTT.

The rearrangement uses TRBV21-1 and TRBJ2-7; the DNA was not compared with TRBD2, the D call given in the table. TRBV21-1 is given as a pseudogene. The length of the CDR3 is 15 residues. CDR3 sequence: CASLRAGGVLYEQYF. The CDR3 region has the DNA TGTGCCAGCCTCCGAGCGGGGGGGGTTCTCTACGAGCAGTACTTC.

This clonotype was seen ten or more times. The chain is built from TRBV5-6 and TRBJ2-5; 8 bases are a match to TRBD1. The V gene's germline CDR1 is SGHDT and CDR2 YYEEEE. V lost 6 bases, J lost 6 bases, and 7 bases stayed unmatched. The CDR3 runs to 13 residues. This CDR3 is CASIAGGGKTQYF. DNA of the CDR3: TGTGCCAGCATCGCAGGGGGCGGGAAGACCCAGTACTTC.

J is TRBJ2-7 and V is TRBV4-3, with no clear D. Trimming stripped 3 bases from V and 0 bases from J, with 12 bases between. The CDR3 has 15 amino acids. Looked up from germline, CDR1 is LGHNA and CDR2 is YSLEER. CDR3 in DNA: TGCGCCAGCAGCCATCGTTCAGGCCGCTCCTACGAGCAGTACTTC. Translated, it gives CASSHRSGRSYEQYF.

CDR3 protein: CASSSELAGGYEQYF. The CDR3 coding sequence is TGCGCCAGCAGCTCAGAACTAGCGGGAGGGTACGAGCAGTACTTC. The V call is TRBV5-1, the J call TRBJ2-7; 13 bases align to TRBD2. After removal of 3 bases from V and 4 bases from J, the junction contained 4 bases not matched to a gene. Germline V CDR1 and CDR2: SGHRS, YFSETQ. The CDR3 is made up of 15 amino acids. Full variable domain (missing parts from reference TRBV5-1 and TRBJ2-7): KAGVTQTPRYLIKTRGQQVTLSCSPISGHRSVSWYQQTPGQGLQFLFEYFSETQRNKGNFPGRFSGRQFSNSRSEMNVSTLELGDSALYLCASSSELAGGYEQYFGPGTRLTVT.

This clonotype has just a few counts. This sequence joins TRBV28 and TRBJ2-5, with D tentatively TRBD1 or TRBD2 (5 bases each). Germline CDR1 MDHEN, CDR2 SYDVKM. This CDR3 is built from 13 residues. Trimming took 6 bases from V and 5 from J, leaving 13 bases between them. The CDR3 sequence is CASSHGTRETQYF. CDR3 bases: TGTGCCAGCAGCCACGGGACCCGGGAGACCCAGTACTTC.

A few counts support this clonotype. CDR3: CASSASRYGYTF. CDR3 nucleotide sequence: TGTGCCAGCAGTGCTTCGAGGTATGGCTACACCTTC. V is TRBV6-2 or TRBV6-3 and J is TRBJ1-2, with D unresolved. Germline lookup yields CDR1 MNHEY and CDR2 SVGEGT. V gave up 5 bases and J gave up 5 bases, with 9 bases separating them. The CDR3 covers 12 residues.

In nucleotides, the CDR3 is TGCGCCAGCAGCTTTGTTCCAGGGGCCACTGAAGCTTTCTTT. It translates to CASSFVPGATEAFF. The chain is built from TRBV5-1 and TRBJ1-1; weak D call: TRBD1 (6 bases). This CDR3 region has 14 residues. Germline loops: CDR1 SGHRS, CDR2 YFSETQ. Trimming took 2 bases from V and 4 from J, leaving 12 bases between them. The complete variable domain, with remaining parts taken from reference TRBV5-1 and TRBJ1-1, reads KAGVTQTPRYLIKTRGQQVTLSCSPISGHRSVSWYQQTPGQGLQFLFEYFSETQRNKGNFPGRFSGRQFSNSRSEMNVSTLELGDSALYLCASSFVPGATEAFFGQGTRLTVV.

This clonotype was seen many times. This sequence joins TRBV20-1 and TRBJ1-2; D is ambiguous. Trimming shortened V by 3 bases and J by 4 bases, and 3 bases separated the two germline ends. There are 10 residues in the CDR3. Germline assignment: CDR1 DFQATT and CDR2 SNEGSKA (reference sequence). CDR3: CSARGYGYTF. CDR3 coding DNA: TGCAGTGCTAGGGGCTATGGCTACACCTTC.

This clonotype was seen only a few times. The chain recombines TRBV3-1 with TRBJ1-2; D perhaps matches TRBD1 (5 bases). V lost 4 bases, J lost 5 bases, and 11 bases lay in between. The CDR3 sequence is 13 residues long. Germline V gene sequence: CDR1 LGHDT, CDR2 YNNKEL (reference sequence). The CDR3: CASSLQQGYGYTF. The CDR3 nucleotides read TGTGCCAGCAGCCTACAGCAGGGTTATGGCTACACCTTC. Full variable domain (rest looked up from reference TRBV3-1 and TRBJ1-2): DTAVSQTPKYLVTQMGNDKSIKCEQNLGHDTMYWYKQDSKKFLKIMFSYNNKELIINETVPNRFSPKSPDKAHLNLHINSLELGDSAVYFCASSLQQGYGYTFGSGTRLTVV.

This chain connects TRBV5-6 to TRBJ2-7, with D maybe TRBD1 (6 bases). The CDR3 totals 18 residues. V lost 4 bases and J 5 bases, leaving 28 bases between the germline ends. Germline V gene lookup returns CDR1 SGHDT and CDR2 YYEEEE. CDR3 nucleotides: TGTGCCAGCAGCCTCATGTCCCCTTTGGCAGGGGCCGGTCACGAGCAGTACTTC. Its translation: CASSLMSPLAGAGHEQYF.

This clonotype has at least ten counts. The chain recombines TRBV27 with TRBJ1-6; D is unclear. There are 15 residues in the CDR3. Deletions cut 3 bases from V and 7 bases from J, with 13 bases between. Germline lookup yields CDR1 MNHEY and CDR2 SMNVEV (reference sequence). The CDR3 loop is CASSFGVKGNSPLHF. CDR3 DNA sequence: TGTGCCAGCAGTTTTGGGGTGAAAGGGAATTCACCCCTCCACTTT.

The V and J genes are TRBV12-3 or TRBV12-4 and TRBJ1-2; D gene unclear. The CDR3 consists of 12 residues. With 0 bases removed from V and 12 bases from J, the gap between germline ends came to 11 bases. CDR3 DNA: TGTGCCAGCAGTTTAGCGAGGCCTCCCGACACCTTC. This translates into CASSLARPPDTF.

This clonotype was recorded a few times. The chain employs TRBV7-8 and TRBJ1-4; D unresolved. Per the germline V gene, CDR1 is SGHVS and CDR2 is FQNEAQ. There are 15 residues in the CDR3. V lost 10 bases, J lost 5 bases, and 20 bases lay in between. CDR3 in amino acids: CATGRYHRPNEKLFF. The CDR3 coding sequence is TGTGCCACCGGACGTTACCACCGCCCCAATGAAAAACTGTTTTTT. The full variable domain, completed using reference TRBV7-8 and TRBJ1-4, is GAGVSQSPRYKVAKRGQDVALRCDPISGHVSLFWYQQALGQGPEFLTYFQNEAQLDKSGLPSDRFFAERPEGSVSTLKIQRTQQEDSAVYLCATGRYHRPNEKLFFGSGTQLSVL.

The chain uses TRBV25-1 and TRBJ2-1, with D hard to call. The CDR3 has 15 residues. Germline V gives CDR1 MGHDK, CDR2 SYGVNS. Trimming cost V 5 bases and J 3 bases, with 14 bases left between them. DNA of the CDR3: TGTGCCAGCAGTTCCGTAGCTTACGGCTACAATGAGCAGTTCTTC. It encodes CASSSVAYGYNEQFF.

A remark on this clonotype: A much more abundant neighbour one base away suggests this may be a read error. The gene calls are TRBV3-1 and TRBJ2-5; D is perhaps TRBD1 or TRBD2 (5 bases each). The CDR3 spans 15 residues. The germline CDR1 and CDR2 sequences are LGHDT and YNNKEL (reference sequence). The CDR3 here is CAGSTRRGLQETQYF. The CDR3 region has the DNA TGTGCCGGCAGCACCCGACGGGGCCTCCAAGAGACCCAGTACTTC.

The chain joins TRBV4-3 to TRBJ1-1; D possibly corresponds to TRBD1 (5 bases). CDR1 and CDR2 (germline): LGHNA, YSLEER. V lost 4 bases and J 8 bases, leaving 17 bases between the germline ends. The CDR3 length is 14 residues. In DNA, the CDR3 is TGCGCCAGCAGCCGAGGTTTGGGGACCGGGGAAGCTTTCTTT. As protein: CASSRGLGTGEAFF.

The CDR3 reads CASSDGGTGEGELFF. The CDR3 nucleotides read TGTGCCAGCAGTGACGGGGGGACAGGGGAAGGGGAGCTGTTTTTT. J is TRBJ2-2 and V is TRBV6-1; 10 bases are shared with TRBD1. Trimming took 3 bases from V and 8 from J; bases not matched to a gene: 6. Germline CDR1 and CDR2: MNHNS and SASEGT. The CDR3 is 15 amino acids.

V usage is TRBV5-1 and J usage is TRBJ2-7; a possible D gene is TRBD2 (6 bases). Germline CDR1 SGHRS, CDR2 YFSETQ. The V gene lost 3 bases and the J gene lost 4 bases, with 11 bases spanning the gap. CDR3 length equals 13 residues. The CDR3 coding sequence is TGCGCCAGCAGCTACCTGGAGGGTTACGAGCAGTACTTC. Its protein product is CASSYLEGYEQYF.

This clonotype was counted once. The gene calls are TRBV9 and TRBJ2-1; D might be TRBD2 (6 bases). V lost 3 bases to trimming and J lost 9 bases, with 16 bases between them. Germline CDR1 is SGDLS and CDR2 is YYNGEE. CDR3 size: 14 residues. CDR3 sequence reads: CASSEGTPGGEQFF. The DNA of the CDR3 is TGTGCCAGCAGCGAAGGGACGCCCGGGGGTGAGCAGTTCTTC. Combining the CDR3 with reference TRBV9 and TRBJ2-1 gives the whole variable domain DSGVTQTPKHLITATGQRVTLRCSPRSGDLSVYWYQQSLDQGLQFLIQYYNGEERAKGNILERFSAQQFPDLHSELNLSSLELGDSALYFCASSEGTPGGEQFFGPGTRLTVL.

This clonotype came up many times. The rearrangement links TRBV15 to TRBJ2-2; 7 bases line up with TRBD2. The length of the CDR3 is 14 residues. CDR1 LNHNV and CDR2 YYDKDF come from the germline V gene (reference sequence). J gave up 0 bases and V 8 bases, and 3 bases lay outside the gene matches. The DNA of the CDR3 is TGTGCCACCGGGCTAGCGGCGAACACCGGGGAGCTGTTTTTT. Encoded protein: CATGLAANTGELFF. The variable domain in full, with the rest retrieved from reference TRBV15 and TRBJ2-2, is DAMVIQNPRYQVTQFGKPVTLSCSQTLNHNVMYWYQQKSSQAPKLLFHYYDKDFNNEADTPDNFQSRRPNTSFCFLDIRSPGLGDTAMYLCATGLAANTGELFFGEGSRLTVL.

This clonotype has at least ten counts. The chain links TRBV5-1 to TRBJ2-1; D is possibly TRBD1 (6 bases). CDR3 size: 15 residues. V was cut by 4 bases and J by 6 bases, with 17 bases left in between. CDR1 is SGHRS and CDR2 is YFSETQ in the germline V gene. The CDR3 bases are TGCGCCAGCAGCCCAGGACAGTCCAGCACCAATGAGCAGTTCTTC. Translated: CASSPGQSSTNEQFF.